This T cell receptor beta chain was obtained from a study of blood T cell repertoires in COVID-19. Looking at the study overall: Researchers got acute and convalescent COVID-19 samples from the United States, Italy and Spain. From T cells, B-cell-depleted T cells, or PBMCs came the material, which was cDNA or gDNA.

CDR1 is SGHTA and CDR2 is FQGNSA in the germline V gene. Trimming stripped 6 bases from V and 4 bases from J, with 13 bases between. The CDR3 loop spans 15 amino acids. Authors' analysis steps: Cell counts per sample came from amplifying reference gene primers. Clones were sequenced by immunoSEQ multiplex PCR, and TCRdb holds only the in-frame ones, with some missing. V, J and clone size are those of that table, while D and trimming were read from the DNA. The repertoire includes about 110,000 clones, approximately 70% of them detected once, and about 6% sits in the top ten. Sequenced sample: peripheral blood. This chain links TRBV7-2 with TRBJ2-6; D gene uncertain. The receptor was derived from a man at least 80 years old with acute or convalescent COVID-19. CDR3 nucleotides: TGTGCCAGCAGATGGGCCACGGTGGGGGCCAACGTCCTGACTTTC. Amino acid sequence: CASRWATVGANVLTF.